The 7 T cell receptor beta chains below come from one sample, sequenced in a study of blood T cells in healthy people across ages (dated by TCRdb to the mid-2010s). Library prep was done by 5' RACE. These reads were obtained on an Illumina HiSeq 2500. A second PCR of about 7 to 12 cycles was run with a J-beta primer mix and a sample-barcoded 5' primer. TCRdb ran its own pipeline on the public reads, namely fastp trimming at Q25 and MiXCR clone calling, and kept in-frame beta chains. Rows merge per CDR3 protein into single entries with the most common DNA and genes. For this sample the table gives 750,000 to 950,000 distinct CDR3 sequences, of which approximately 32% were detected only once. About 10% of the sample goes to the ten largest clones. The same sample was also used in a study of T cells of mothers and their children.

The sample taken for sequencing was blood. These receptors all stem from a woman in her thirties or forties in good health.

The chain uses TRBV19 and TRBJ1-5; D is unresolved. Looked up from germline, CDR1 is LNHDA and CDR2 is SQIVND (reference sequence). The ends were cut back, 7 bases at V and 4 bases at J, with 8 bases in the middle. The CDR3 has 12 amino acids. The CDR3 DNA reads as TGTGCCAGTATGGACTTAAATCAGCCCCAGCATTTT. Encoded protein: CASMDLNQPQHF.

With respect to this clonotype: A much larger clone lies one base from this, so it may be a read error. The chain recombines TRBV12-3 or TRBV12-4 with TRBJ2-7; D possibly uses TRBD1 or TRBD2 (5 bases each). The CDR3 extends over 15 amino acids. Trimming removed 4 bases at V and 1 base at J, with 14 bases between. CDR3 residues: CASSSRGRVSYEQYF. The CDR3 region has the DNA TGTGCCAGCAGTTCCCGGGGCAGGGTTTCCTACGAGCAGTACTTC.

The CDR3 DNA sequence: TGCGCCAGCAGCGACGAGGGACTAGCGGGTGGTTATACGCAGTATTTT. This encodes CASSDEGLAGGYTQYF. The chain is built from TRBV5-1 and TRBJ2-3; 12 bases align to TRBD2. V shed 4 bases, J shed 7 bases, and the junction held 10 bases outside the gene matches. This CDR3 has 16 residues. Germline V gives CDR1 SGHRS, CDR2 YFSETQ.

This clonotype has only a few counts. The gene calls are TRBV20-1 and TRBJ2-4, with a weak D call TRBD1 (5 bases). CDR1 and CDR2 from the germline V gene are DFQATT and SNEGSKA (reference sequence). The CDR3 has 14 residues. Trimming shortened V by 1 base and J by 3 bases, and 10 bases separated the two germline ends. CDR3 protein: CSARVGPHKNIQYF. CDR3 nucleotides: TGCAGTGCTAGAGTGGGGCCACACAAAAACATTCAGTACTTC.

This clonotype was recorded many times. This chain joins TRBV6-4 and TRBJ2-3, with TRBD2 matching over 8 bases. The germline gives CDR1 MRHNA, CDR2 SNTAGT. V was clipped by 4 bases and J by 1 base; unmatched bases: 4. The CDR3 covers 15 residues. CDR3 protein: CASSVTSGGTDTQYF. The CDR3 DNA sequence: TGTGCCAGCAGTGTTACTAGCGGAGGCACAGATACGCAGTATTTT.

The rearrangement links TRBV7-2 to TRBJ1-5; D might be TRBD1 (5 bases). The CDR3 has 14 residues. The germline V and J ends were trimmed by 2 bases and 5 bases, with 10 bases remaining between them. Germline V CDR1 and CDR2: SGHTA, FQGNSA. The CDR3, as DNA: TGTGCCAGCAGCTTATACGGCAGGGATCAGCCCCAGCATTTT. As protein: CASSLYGRDQPQHF.

This clonotype came up once. The chain joins TRBV5-5 to TRBJ2-3, with a tentative D call TRBD1 (6 bases). The germline gives CDR1 SGHKS, CDR2 YYEKEE (reference sequence). V was pared by 9 bases and J by 4 bases, with 21 bases between. The CDR3 length is 15 residues. The CDR3 DNA is TGTGCCACCAAAAAAGTAGGGGGTCATGCAGATACGCAGTATTTT. This gives the protein CATKKVGGHADTQYF.